Listed below are T cell receptor beta chains from one sample, sequenced in a study of CD8 T cells in Susac syndrome. A single record per CDR3 protein comes from TCRdb applying MiXCR to the immunoSEQ multiplex PCR reads. The data hold about 210,000 distinct CDR3 sequences, with about 96% observed a single time. The sample comprised CD4+ T cells from PBMCs. The receptors stem from a human donor with multiple sclerosis. Each CDR3 is given with its conserved first and last residue. A D gene is named only where the DNA matches it firmly. The size of a clone is reported for some rows only, either as once, few or many, or as a class for expanded clones.

D: TRBD2
length: 12
V: TRBV7-3
size: few
J: TRBJ2-1
DNA: TGTGCCAGCAGCTTCCCGGGACTAGCCTTGTTCTTC
CDR3: CASSFPGLALFF

D: NA
length: 13
V: TRBV3-1
size: NA
J: TRBJ1-6
DNA: TGTGCCAGCAGCCCCTCCACAGGTTCACCCCTCCACTTT
CDR3: CASSPSTGSPLHF

D: NA
length: 15
V: TRBV5-1
size: NA
J: TRBJ2-2
DNA: TGCGCCAGCAGCCCGACACCGGTGAACACCGGGGAGCTGTTTTTT
CDR3: CASSPTPVNTGELFF

D: TRBD1
length: 15
V: TRBV9
size: NA
J: TRBJ2-5
DNA: TGTGCCAGCAGCTTTCAAGACAGGGGGCTGGAGACCCAGTACTTC
CDR3: CASSFQDRGLETQYF

D: NA
length: 14
V: TRBV12-3/TRBV12-4
size: NA
J: TRBJ1-5
DNA: TGTGCCAGCAGTTTGGGAATCCAGGGGCAGCCCCAGCATTTT
CDR3: CASSLGIQGQPQHF

D: TRBD1
length: 16
V: TRBV18
size: NA
J: TRBJ1-5
DNA: TGTGCCAGCTCCTCCACCGGGACAGGGAACAATCAGCCCCAGCATTTT
CDR3: CASSSTGTGNNQPQHF

D: NA
length: 15
V: TRBV19
size: NA
J: TRBJ2-1
DNA: TGTGCCAGTAGTTTTGCTAGCCTCTCCTACAATGAGCAGTTCTTC
CDR3: CASSFASLSYNEQFF

D: NA
length: 14
V: TRBV30
size: NA
J: TRBJ2-3
DNA: TGTGCCTGGAGTGTATCCCCCTGGACAGATACGCAGTATTTT
CDR3: CAWSVSPWTDTQYF

D: TRBD2
length: 14
V: TRBV20-1
size: once
J: TRBJ2-1
DNA: TGCAGTGCCCTAAAAGCGGGGGGGATGAATGAGCAGTTCTTC
CDR3: CSALKAGGMNEQFF

D: TRBD2
length: 15
V: TRBV3-1
size: once
J: TRBJ2-7
DNA: TGTGCCAGCAGCCCTCCCGGGAGGACTTCCTACGAGCAGTACTTC
CDR3: CASSPPGRTSYEQYF

D: NA
length: 14
V: TRBV30
size: NA
J: TRBJ2-1
DNA: TGTGCCTGGACCCCGGACTTGGTGTACAATGAGCAGTTCTTC
CDR3: CAWTPDLVYNEQFF

D: NA
length: 16
V: TRBV5-1
size: NA
J: TRBJ2-5
DNA: TGCGCCAGCAGCTTGGAATGGGGGAGTCCCGACCAGACCCAGTACTTC
CDR3: CASSLEWGSPDQTQYF

D: TRBD1
length: 15
V: TRBV19
size: NA
J: TRBJ2-6
DNA: TGTGCCAGTAGTATGGGACAGGCCGGGGCCAACGTCCTGACTTTC
CDR3: CASSMGQAGANVLTF

D: NA
length: 12
V: TRBV9
size: NA
J: TRBJ1-1
DNA: TGTGCCAGCAGCCGTGATGGGGGGGATGCTTTCTTT
CDR3: CASSRDGGDAFF

D: NA
length: 15
V: TRBV3-1
size: NA
J: TRBJ1-1
DNA: TGTGCCAGCAGCCAAAATGGGGGCGAGGACACTGAAGCTTTCTTT
CDR3: CASSQNGGEDTEAFF

D: NA
length: 18
V: TRBV5-1
size: once
J: TRBJ2-5
DNA: TGCGCCAGCAGCTTGGCAGTTAGAGTCGCACCCCAGGGCGAGACCCAGTACTTC
CDR3: CASSLAVRVAPQGETQYF

D: NA
length: 13
V: TRBV12-3/TRBV12-4
size: NA
J: TRBJ2-2
DNA: TGTGCCAGCAGTTTCTCCGTCACCGGGGAGCTGTTTTTT
CDR3: CASSFSVTGELFF

D: NA
length: 12
V: TRBV20-1
size: NA
J: TRBJ2-3
DNA: TGCAGTGCTCCCTGGGGTGGAGATACGCAGTATTTT
CDR3: CSAPWGGDTQYF

D: NA
length: 14
V: TRBV29-1
size: NA
J: TRBJ1-2
DNA: TGCAGCGCCGTCAGACAAGGGGCCGGCTATGGCTACACCTTC
CDR3: CSAVRQGAGYGYTF

D: TRBD2
length: 16
V: TRBV29-1
size: NA
J: TRBJ2-5
DNA: TGCAGCGTCGCACCGACTAGCGGGAGGGCCGGGGAGACCCAGTACTTC
CDR3: CSVAPTSGRAGETQYF

D: TRBD1
length: 15
V: TRBV12-3/TRBV12-4
size: NA
J: TRBJ1-2
DNA: TGTGCCAGCAGCCTCCGGGCGACAGGGGGCTATGGCTACACCTTC
CDR3: CASSLRATGGYGYTF

D: TRBD1
length: 13
V: TRBV29-1
size: NA
J: TRBJ1-2
DNA: TGCAGCGTCGAGGAACAGGGGGCGTATGGCTACACCTTC
CDR3: CSVEEQGAYGYTF

D: TRBD1
length: 14
V: TRBV9
size: NA
J: TRBJ1-2
DNA: TGTGCCAGCACCATAGGGACAGGCCTCTATGGCTACACCTTC
CDR3: CASTIGTGLYGYTF

D: TRBD1
length: 16
V: TRBV5-1
size: NA
J: TRBJ2-5
DNA: TGCGCCAGCAGCTCCACAGGGGTTCGTTACCAAGAGACCCAGTACTTC
CDR3: CASSSTGVRYQETQYF

D: TRBD2
length: 18
V: TRBV14
size: NA
J: TRBJ2-5
DNA: TGTGCCAGCAGCCAAGCTCTTCTAGCGGGGACGAATTGGGAGACCCAGTACTTC
CDR3: CASSQALLAGTNWETQYF

D: NA
length: 15
V: TRBV5-4
size: NA
J: TRBJ1-6
DNA: TGTGCCAGCAGCTTGGATCTGGGCATTAACTCACCCCTCCACTTT
CDR3: CASSLDLGINSPLHF

D: NA
length: 13
V: TRBV20-1
size: once
J: TRBJ1-1
DNA: TGCAGTGCTTTATCCCGGCAAGACACTGAAGCTTTCTTT
CDR3: CSALSRQDTEAFF

D: TRBD1
length: 16
V: TRBV4-2
size: NA
J: TRBJ2-2
DNA: TGTGCCAGCAGCCAAGATCGGGACAGCTTCACCGGGGAGCTGTTTTTT
CDR3: CASSQDRDSFTGELFF

D: NA
length: 13
V: TRBV20-1
size: NA
J: TRBJ1-2
DNA: TGCAGTGCCTCTTTGGCGACTAACTATGGCTACACCTTC
CDR3: CSASLATNYGYTF

D: NA
length: 16
V: TRBV5-6
size: NA
J: TRBJ2-1
DNA: TGTGCCAGCAGCACCCTGACAGGCGCCCTTCGCAATGAGCAGTTCTTC
CDR3: CASSTLTGALRNEQFF

D: NA
length: 14
V: TRBV7-9
size: once
J: TRBJ2-1
DNA: TGTGCCAGCAGCTTATCGAGGGGACTCGGTGAGCAGTTCTTC
CDR3: CASSLSRGLGEQFF

D: NA
length: 13
V: TRBV14
size: NA
J: TRBJ2-2
DNA: TGTGCCAGCAGCCGAGTGGGAACCGGGGAGCTGTTTTTT
CDR3: CASSRVGTGELFF

D: NA
length: 13
V: TRBV30
size: NA
J: TRBJ1-5
DNA: TGTGCCTGGAGTGGCGGTGATAATCAGCCCCAGCATTTT
CDR3: CAWSGGDNQPQHF

D: TRBD2
length: 15
V: TRBV20-1
size: NA
J: TRBJ2-7
DNA: TGCAGTGCTAGAGCGGTGGCTAGCGGGAGTTACGAGCAGTACTTC
CDR3: CSARAVASGSYEQYF

D: TRBD2
length: 18
V: TRBV7-2
size: NA
J: TRBJ2-7
DNA: TGTGCCAGCAGCTTAAGTTCCGGGACTAGCGGGCCGACCTACGAGCAGTACTTC
CDR3: CASSLSSGTSGPTYEQYF

D: NA
length: 13
V: TRBV30
size: NA
J: TRBJ1-4
DNA: TGTGCCTGGACGACTGGGTCCTACGAAAAACTGTTTTTT
CDR3: CAWTTGSYEKLFF

D: NA
length: 15
V: TRBV4-1
size: NA
J: TRBJ2-7
DNA: TGCGCCAGCAGCCAGGGGTCCCCAAAGCTCGACGAGCAGTACTTC
CDR3: CASSQGSPKLDEQYF

D: NA
length: 14
V: TRBV20-1
size: NA
J: TRBJ2-3
DNA: TGCAGTGCTAGGAGGAGCCAGGGTCGTAGTACGCAGTATTTT
CDR3: CSARRSQGRSTQYF

D: NA
length: 13
V: TRBV29-1
size: NA
J: TRBJ2-2
DNA: TGCAGCGTGCAGGGGCAGAGGACCGGGGAGCTGTTTTTT
CDR3: CSVQGQRTGELFF